Shown below are 16 T cell receptor beta chains from a single sample sequenced in a study of shared clonotypes between healthy human individuals. This table comes from immunoSEQ multiplex PCR, and its TCRdb copy is limited to in-frame clones, with some not included. The table shows 1,400,000 or so clones, with 97% to 99% occurring only once. The sequencing sample was made of naive CD4+ T cells sorted from blood. Subset described: CD45RA+ positively selected. Receptors were obtained from a young man in good health.

The gene calls are TRBV5-1 and TRBJ2-7, with a tentative D call TRBD2 (6 bases). Trimming removed 6 bases from V and 4 bases from J, with 11 bases in between. CDR3 length: 12 amino acids. CDR1 is SGHRS and CDR2 is YFSETQ in the germline V gene. CDR3 sequence (DNA): TGCGCCAGCACGTCGGGAGCTTACGAGCAGTACTTC. As protein: CASTSGAYEQYF.

V usage is TRBV7-9 and J usage is TRBJ2-7; possibly TRBD1 for D (5 bases). Germline V gives CDR1 SEHNR, CDR2 FQNEAQ (reference sequence). V lost 1 base and J 7 bases, leaving 20 bases between the germline ends. The CDR3 has 16 residues. The CDR3 DNA is TGTGCCAGCAGCTTAGGCCGTGTGGGGCAGAATAGAGAGCAGTACTTC. Its protein is CASSLGRVGQNREQYF.

The chain has TRBV5-1 and TRBJ2-1; D is unclear. Germline V gene data show CDR1 as SGHRS and CDR2 as YFSETQ. This CDR3 is 15 amino acids long. Trimming removed 0 bases at V and 4 bases at J, with 11 bases between. The CDR3: CASSLDFPYYNEQFF. CDR3 in DNA: TGCGCCAGCAGCTTGGACTTCCCTTATTACAATGAGCAGTTCTTC.

The chain links TRBV5-1 to TRBJ1-1, with 8 positions matching TRBD1. The CDR3 loop spans 13 amino acids. With 4 bases clipped from V and 4 bases from J, the junction kept 3 bases outside the gene matches. Germline CDR1 and CDR2: SGHRS and YFSETQ. The CDR3 coding sequence is TGCGCCAGCAGCCGAGACAGGGGCACTGAAGCTTTCTTT. Translated: CASSRDRGTEAFF.

This chain joins TRBV29-1 and TRBJ1-4; 11 nucleotides line up with TRBD1. CDR3 size: 13 residues. V was clipped by 7 bases and J by 8 bases; unmatched bases: 6. Germline V gene data show CDR1 as SQVTM and CDR2 as ANQGSEA. Written as DNA, the CDR3 is TGCAGCGCTCGGACAGGGGGCGTGGAAAAACTGTTTTTT. Translating gives CSARTGGVEKLFF. Together with reference TRBV29-1 and TRBJ1-4, the CDR3 gives the full variable domain: SAVISQKPSRDICQRGTSLTIQCQVDSQVTMMFWYRQQPGQSLTLIATANQGSEATYESGFVIDKFPISRPNLTFSTLTVSNMSPEDSSIYLCSARTGGVEKLFFGSGTQLSVL.

The gene calls are TRBV9 and TRBJ2-1; D is unclear. The germline gives CDR1 SGDLS, CDR2 YYNGEE. CDR3 size: 15 residues. Deletions cut 0 bases from V and 3 bases from J, with 10 bases between. CDR3 DNA: TGTGCCAGCAGCGTAGAGGACCTGGGCTACAATGAGCAGTTCTTC. The encoded protein is CASSVEDLGYNEQFF.

The rearrangement links TRBV5-1 to TRBJ2-7; 8 nucleotides agree with TRBD1. The CDR3 is 14 residues long. Unmatched junction bases numbered 5, after V lost 4 bases and J lost 2 bases. CDR1 SGHRS and CDR2 YFSETQ come from the germline V gene. CDR3 residues: CASSVDRGTYEQYF. For the CDR3, the DNA is TGCGCCAGCAGCGTTGACAGGGGCACCTACGAGCAGTACTTC.

V gene TRBV5-4 combines with J gene TRBJ2-2, with D possibly matching TRBD2 (7 bases). The CDR3 runs 15 residues. V dropped 5 bases and J dropped 7 bases, with 18 bases sitting between them. CDR1 and CDR2 (germline): SGHNT, YYREEE (reference sequence). The CDR3 spells CASSPRGAGDGELFF. As DNA, the CDR3 is TGTGCCAGCAGTCCGAGGGGGGCGGGAGACGGGGAGCTGTTTTTT. The full variable domain, with the rest looked up from reference TRBV5-4 and TRBJ2-2, is ETGVTQSPTHLIKTRGQQVTLRCSSQSGHNTVSWYQQALGQGPQFIFQYYREEENGRGNFPPRFSGLQFPNYSSELNVNALELDDSALYLCASSPRGAGDGELFFGEGSRLTVL.

This chain uses TRBV21-1 with TRBJ2-1; TRBD2 is taken as the D call from the table, unchecked against the DNA. TRBV21-1 is deemed a pseudogene. The CDR3 has 15 residues. This chain's CDR3 is CATLSRTSVYNEQFF. Here the CDR3 DNA reads TGTGCCACTCTCAGCAGGACTAGCGTTTACAATGAGCAGTTCTTC.

A word on this clone: The identical CDR3 is also encoded by other nucleotide sequences in the sample. The chain uses TRBV20-1 and TRBJ2-2; no reliable D call. The ends were cut back, 3 bases at V and 5 bases at J, with 4 bases in the middle. Germline V gene sequence: CDR1 DFQATT, CDR2 SNEGSKA (reference sequence). The CDR3 runs to 11 residues. The CDR3 region has the DNA TGCAGTGCTAGTCGAACCGGGGAGCTGTTTTTT. Its translation: CSASRTGELFF.

V is TRBV28 and J is TRBJ2-1; D may be TRBD1 (6 bases). Germline V gene sequence: CDR1 MDHEN, CDR2 SYDVKM. There are 14 residues in the CDR3. V lost 8 bases and J lost 4, with 15 bases in between. The CDR3 sequence: CASSRLGGYNEQFF. The CDR3, as DNA: TGTGCCAGCTCCCGGCTAGGGGGATACAATGAGCAGTTCTTC.

The V and J genes are TRBV5-4 and TRBJ2-5, with a weak D call TRBD1 (6 bases). Trimming removed 5 bases from V and 3 bases from J, with 14 bases in between. Germline values: CDR1 SGHNT, CDR2 YYREEE (reference sequence). This CDR3 has 14 amino acids. The DNA for the CDR3 is TGTGCCAGCAGTCTGAGGGGGACCAAAGAGACCCAGTACTTC. Translation: CASSLRGTKETQYF.

The chain couples TRBV7-9 to TRBJ1-1, with D maybe TRBD1 (5 bases). V was pared by 5 bases and J by 3 bases, with 19 bases between. CDR1 and CDR2 from the germline V gene are SEHNR and FQNEAQ (reference sequence). The CDR3 loop spans 16 amino acids. CDR3 nucleotide sequence: TGTGCCAGCAGCGGTGGACTGCTAAGGGGCTACACTGAAGCTTTCTTT. Its protein is CASSGGLLRGYTEAFF.

The chain employs TRBV5-1 and TRBJ1-2, with TRBD1 matching 8 bases. Germline CDR1 reads SGHRS; CDR2 reads YFSETQ. The CDR3 spans 15 residues. Trimming at V came to 3 bases and at J to 4 bases, leaving 8 bases not matched to a gene. The CDR3 sequence is CASSSVPQGAYGYTF. In nucleotides, the CDR3 is TGCGCCAGCAGCTCCGTCCCGCAGGGGGCCTATGGCTACACCTTC.

This chain uses TRBV5-4 with TRBJ1-2, with 7 positions matching TRBD1. The CDR3 contains 14 residues. The germline gives CDR1 SGHNT, CDR2 YYREEE (reference sequence). Unmatched junction bases numbered 5, after V lost 4 bases and J lost 2 bases. The CDR3 DNA sequence: TGTGCCAGCAGCGGATGGGACAGAAACTATGGCTACACCTTC. Encoded protein: CASSGWDRNYGYTF.

The chain has TRBV29-1 and TRBJ1-2, with TRBD1 matching over 8 bases. The CDR3 is made up of 17 amino acids. CDR1 and CDR2 from the germline V gene are SQVTM and ANQGSEA. V lost 2 bases and J lost 4; bases outside the gene matches: 15. The CDR3: CSVERVWVTGAIYGYTF. The CDR3 DNA is TGCAGCGTTGAAAGAGTATGGGTGACAGGGGCGATCTATGGCTACACCTTC.